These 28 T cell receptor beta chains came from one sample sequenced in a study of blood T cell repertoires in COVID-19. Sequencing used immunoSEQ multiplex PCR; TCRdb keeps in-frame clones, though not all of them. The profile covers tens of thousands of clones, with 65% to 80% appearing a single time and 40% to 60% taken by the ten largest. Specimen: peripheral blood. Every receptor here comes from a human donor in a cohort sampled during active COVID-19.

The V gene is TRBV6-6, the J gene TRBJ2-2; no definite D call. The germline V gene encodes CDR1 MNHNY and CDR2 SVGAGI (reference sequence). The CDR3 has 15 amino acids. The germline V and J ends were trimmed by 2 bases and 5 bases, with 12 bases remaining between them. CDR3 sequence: CASSYINEDTGELFF. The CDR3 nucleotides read TGTGCCAGCAGTTACATTAACGAGGATACCGGGGAGCTGTTTTTT.

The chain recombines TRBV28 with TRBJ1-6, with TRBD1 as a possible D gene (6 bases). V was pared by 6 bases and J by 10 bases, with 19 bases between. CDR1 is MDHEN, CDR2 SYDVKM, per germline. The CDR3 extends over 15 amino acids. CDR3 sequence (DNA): TGTGCCAGCAGGCACGAACAGGGCTTTGGGTCACCCCTCCACTTT. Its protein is CASRHEQGFGSPLHF.

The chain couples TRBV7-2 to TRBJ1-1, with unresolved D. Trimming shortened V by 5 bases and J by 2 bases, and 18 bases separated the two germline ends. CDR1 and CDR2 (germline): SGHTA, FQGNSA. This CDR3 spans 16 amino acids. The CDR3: CASSPKKIGRNTEAFF. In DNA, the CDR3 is TGTGCCAGCAGCCCAAAAAAAATTGGCCGAAACACTGAAGCTTTCTTT.

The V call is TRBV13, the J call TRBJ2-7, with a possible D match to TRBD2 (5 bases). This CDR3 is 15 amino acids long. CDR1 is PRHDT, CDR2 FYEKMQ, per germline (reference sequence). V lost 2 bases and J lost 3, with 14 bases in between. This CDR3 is CASSLRSGKFYEQYF. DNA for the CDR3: TGTGCCAGCAGCTTAAGGTCGGGAAAATTCTACGAGCAGTACTTC.

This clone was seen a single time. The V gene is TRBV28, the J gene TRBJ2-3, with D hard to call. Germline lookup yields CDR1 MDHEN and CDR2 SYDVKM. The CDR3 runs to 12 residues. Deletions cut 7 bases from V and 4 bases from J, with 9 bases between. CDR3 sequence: CASTQTPDTQYF. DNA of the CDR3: TGTGCCAGCACCCAGACTCCAGATACGCAGTATTTT.

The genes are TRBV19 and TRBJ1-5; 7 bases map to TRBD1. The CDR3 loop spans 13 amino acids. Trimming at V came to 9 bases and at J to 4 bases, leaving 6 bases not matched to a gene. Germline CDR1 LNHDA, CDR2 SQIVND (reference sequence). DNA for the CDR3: TGTGCCAGCATTCAACAGGGGAATCAGCCCCAGCATTTT. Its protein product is CASIQQGNQPQHF.

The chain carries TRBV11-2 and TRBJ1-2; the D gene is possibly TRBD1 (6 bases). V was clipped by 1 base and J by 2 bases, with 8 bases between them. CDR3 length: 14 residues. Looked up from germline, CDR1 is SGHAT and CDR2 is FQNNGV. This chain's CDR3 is CASSLGQGNYGYTF. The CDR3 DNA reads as TGTGCCAGCAGCTTAGGGCAGGGGAACTATGGCTACACCTTC.

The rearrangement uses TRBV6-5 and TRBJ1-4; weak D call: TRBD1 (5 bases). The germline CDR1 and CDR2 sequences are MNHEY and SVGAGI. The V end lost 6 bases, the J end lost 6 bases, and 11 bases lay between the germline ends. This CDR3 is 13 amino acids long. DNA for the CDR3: TGTGCCAGCAGCGGTCCGACAGATGAAAAACTGTTTTTT. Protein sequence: CASSGPTDEKLFF.

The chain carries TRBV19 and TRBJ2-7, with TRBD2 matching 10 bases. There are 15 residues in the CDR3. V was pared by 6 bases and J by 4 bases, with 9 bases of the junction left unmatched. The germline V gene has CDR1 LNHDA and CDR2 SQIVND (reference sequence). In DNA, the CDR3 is TGTGCCAGTAGCACCGTTGGGACTAGCGTTTACGAGCAGTACTTC. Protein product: CASSTVGTSVYEQYF.

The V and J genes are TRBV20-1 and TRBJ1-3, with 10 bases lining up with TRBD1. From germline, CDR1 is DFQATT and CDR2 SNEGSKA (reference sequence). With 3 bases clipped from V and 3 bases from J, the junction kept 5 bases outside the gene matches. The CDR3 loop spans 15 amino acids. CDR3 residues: CSASIGTGVGNTIYF. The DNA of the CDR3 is TGCAGTGCTAGTATCGGGACAGGGGTTGGAAACACCATATATTTT.

The CDR3 protein is CASSPFRDRVETQYF. As DNA, the CDR3 is TGTGCCAGCAGCCCATTCCGGGACAGGGTCGAGACCCAGTACTTC. The chain joins TRBV7-9 to TRBJ2-5; 9 positions match TRBD1. The V segment lost 5 bases and the J segment 5 bases; nucleotides outside the gene matches: 9. The CDR3 has 15 amino acids. Germline V gives CDR1 SEHNR, CDR2 FQNEAQ (reference sequence).

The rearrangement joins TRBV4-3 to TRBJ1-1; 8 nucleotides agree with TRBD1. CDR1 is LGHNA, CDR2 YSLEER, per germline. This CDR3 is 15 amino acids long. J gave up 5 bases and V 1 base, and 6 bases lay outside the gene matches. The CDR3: CASSQAIRGLTEAFF. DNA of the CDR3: TGCGCCAGCAGCCAAGCAATCAGGGGGCTGACTGAAGCTTTCTTT.

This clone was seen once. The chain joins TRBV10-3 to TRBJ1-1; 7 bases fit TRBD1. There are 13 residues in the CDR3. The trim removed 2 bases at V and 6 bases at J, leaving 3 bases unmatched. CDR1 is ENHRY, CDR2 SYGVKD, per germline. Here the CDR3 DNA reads TGTGCCATCAGTGAGGGGCAGGGGGCTGAAGCTTTCTTT. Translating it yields CAISEGQGAEAFF.

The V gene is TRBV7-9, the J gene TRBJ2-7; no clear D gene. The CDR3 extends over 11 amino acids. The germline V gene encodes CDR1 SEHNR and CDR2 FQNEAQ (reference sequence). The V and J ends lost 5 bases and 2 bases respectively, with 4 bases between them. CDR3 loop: CASSVTYEQYF. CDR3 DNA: TGTGCCAGCAGCGTAACCTACGAGCAGTACTTC.

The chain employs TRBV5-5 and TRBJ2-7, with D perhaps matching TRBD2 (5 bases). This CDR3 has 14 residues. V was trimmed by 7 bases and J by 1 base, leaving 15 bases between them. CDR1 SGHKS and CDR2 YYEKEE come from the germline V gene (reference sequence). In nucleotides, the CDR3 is TGTGCCAGCGCCCTAAGGGAGCCTTCCTACGAGCAGTACTTC. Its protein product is CASALREPSYEQYF.

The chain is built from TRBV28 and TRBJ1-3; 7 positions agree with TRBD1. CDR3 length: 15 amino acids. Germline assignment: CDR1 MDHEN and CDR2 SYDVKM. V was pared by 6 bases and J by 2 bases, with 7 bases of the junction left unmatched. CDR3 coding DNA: TGTGCCAGCAGGCCGACAGGGTCCGCTGGAAACACCATATATTTT. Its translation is CASRPTGSAGNTIYF.

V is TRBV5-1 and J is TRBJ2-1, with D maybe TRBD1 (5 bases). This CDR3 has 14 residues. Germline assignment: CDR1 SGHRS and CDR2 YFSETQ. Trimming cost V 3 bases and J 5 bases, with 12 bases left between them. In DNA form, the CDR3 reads TGCGCCAGCAGCTCCCAAGGGGCCCACAATGAGCAGTTCTTC. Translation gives CASSSQGAHNEQFF.

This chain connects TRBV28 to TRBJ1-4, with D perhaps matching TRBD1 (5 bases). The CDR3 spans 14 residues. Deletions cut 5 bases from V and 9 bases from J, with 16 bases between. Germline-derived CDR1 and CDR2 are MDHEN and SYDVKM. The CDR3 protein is CASSPLAGRKKLFF. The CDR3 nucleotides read TGTGCCAGCAGTCCCTTAGCAGGGCGAAAAAAACTGTTTTTT.

The CDR3 spells CASSLAGGNSYNEQFF. DNA of the CDR3: TGCGCCAGCAGCTTGGCTGGGGGGAACTCCTACAATGAGCAGTTCTTC. The rearrangement links TRBV5-1 to TRBJ2-1, with TRBD2 as a possible D gene (6 bases). The CDR3 covers 16 residues. Looked up from germline, CDR1 is SGHRS and CDR2 is YFSETQ. The V end lost 0 bases, the J end lost 0 bases, and 10 bases lay between the germline ends.

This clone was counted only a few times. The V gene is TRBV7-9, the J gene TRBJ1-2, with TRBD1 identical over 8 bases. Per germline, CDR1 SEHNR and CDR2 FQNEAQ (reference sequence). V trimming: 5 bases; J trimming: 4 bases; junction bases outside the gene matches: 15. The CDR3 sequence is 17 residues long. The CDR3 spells CASSQRQGPTGGYGYTF. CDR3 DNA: TGTGCCAGCAGCCAGCGACAGGGGCCTACCGGAGGCTATGGCTACACCTTC.

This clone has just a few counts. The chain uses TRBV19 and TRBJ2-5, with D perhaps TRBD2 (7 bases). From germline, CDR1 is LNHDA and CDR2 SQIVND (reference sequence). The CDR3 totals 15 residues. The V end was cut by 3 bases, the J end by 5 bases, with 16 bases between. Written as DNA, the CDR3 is TGTGCCAGTAGTATCGACAGGACTAGGCTGGAGACCCAGTACTTC. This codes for CASSIDRTRLETQYF.

The CDR3 sequence is CASSLGGQLNSPLHF. The CDR3, as DNA: TGTGCCAGCAGCTTAGGGGGGCAGTTAAATTCACCCCTCCACTTT. The V gene is TRBV7-2, the J gene TRBJ1-6; perhaps TRBD1 as D (6 bases). CDR3 length: 15 amino acids. V lost 1 base and J 7 bases, leaving 11 bases between the germline ends. Germline loops: CDR1 SGHTA, CDR2 FQGNSA.

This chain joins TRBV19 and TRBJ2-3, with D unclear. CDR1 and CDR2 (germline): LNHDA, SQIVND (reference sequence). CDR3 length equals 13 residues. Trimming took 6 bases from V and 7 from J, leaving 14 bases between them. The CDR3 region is CASRNSGGYTQYF. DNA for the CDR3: TGTGCCAGTAGGAACTCTGGCGGATATACGCAGTATTTT.

CDR3 sequence reads: CASSSLAGGNNEQFF. In DNA form, the CDR3 reads TGTGCCAGCAGTTCGCTAGCGGGGGGAAACAATGAGCAGTTCTTC. This chain links TRBV6-2 or TRBV6-3 with TRBJ2-1; 11 bases map to TRBD2. V was clipped by 4 bases and J by 5 bases; unmatched bases: 4. Germline assignment: CDR1 MNHEY and CDR2 SVGEGT. This CDR3 is built from 15 residues.

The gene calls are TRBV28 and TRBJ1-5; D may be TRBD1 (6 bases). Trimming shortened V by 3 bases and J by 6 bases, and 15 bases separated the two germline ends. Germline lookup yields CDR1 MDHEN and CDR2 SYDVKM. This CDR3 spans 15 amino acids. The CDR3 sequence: CASSLGQGFRQPQHF. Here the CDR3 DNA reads TGTGCCAGCAGTTTGGGGCAGGGGTTTCGTCAGCCCCAGCATTTT.

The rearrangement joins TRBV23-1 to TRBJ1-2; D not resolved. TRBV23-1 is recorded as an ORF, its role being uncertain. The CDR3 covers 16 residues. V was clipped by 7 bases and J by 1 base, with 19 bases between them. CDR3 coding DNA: TGCGCCAGCACCTCGGAGGCAAGAAATAATAACTATGGCTACACCTTC. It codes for CASTSEARNNNYGYTF.

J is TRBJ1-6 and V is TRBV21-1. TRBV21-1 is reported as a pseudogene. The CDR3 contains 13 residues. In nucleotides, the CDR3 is TGTGCCAGCAGGGCGGCCACTAATTCACCCCTCCACTTT. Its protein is CASRAATNSPLHF.

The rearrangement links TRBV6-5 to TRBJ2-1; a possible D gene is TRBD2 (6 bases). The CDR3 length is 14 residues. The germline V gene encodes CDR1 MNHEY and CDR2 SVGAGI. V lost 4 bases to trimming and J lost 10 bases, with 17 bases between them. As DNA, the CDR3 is TGTGCCAGCAGTTCGGGCGGGAAGGTCGGGGAGCAGTTCTTC. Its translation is CASSSGGKVGEQFF.